This TCR beta chain was profiled in a study of immune cell composition in non-small cell lung cancer. Study background: Tumours were mainly lung adenocarcinoma or squamous cell carcinoma.

General study points: Top 10 clone scores and clonality were higher in squamous than adenocarcinoma.

CDR1 and CDR2 (germline): SNHLY, FYNNEI. The CDR3 loop spans 11 amino acids. Deletions cut 7 bases from V and 4 bases from J, with 5 bases between. As concerns this clone: Its cognate antigen is unknown.

Method: immunoSEQ multiplex PCR; TCRdb's copy keeps in-frame clones and lacks some. The data contain 1,500 to 2,000 clones, around 80% of them singletons. The source is a human donor with non-small cell lung cancer. Material for sequencing was lung tumor tissue. The chain carries TRBV2 and TRBJ2-1; D ambiguous. This CDR3 reads CASNTYNEQFF. The CDR3 region has the DNA TGTGCCAGCAATACTTACAATGAGCAGTTCTTC.